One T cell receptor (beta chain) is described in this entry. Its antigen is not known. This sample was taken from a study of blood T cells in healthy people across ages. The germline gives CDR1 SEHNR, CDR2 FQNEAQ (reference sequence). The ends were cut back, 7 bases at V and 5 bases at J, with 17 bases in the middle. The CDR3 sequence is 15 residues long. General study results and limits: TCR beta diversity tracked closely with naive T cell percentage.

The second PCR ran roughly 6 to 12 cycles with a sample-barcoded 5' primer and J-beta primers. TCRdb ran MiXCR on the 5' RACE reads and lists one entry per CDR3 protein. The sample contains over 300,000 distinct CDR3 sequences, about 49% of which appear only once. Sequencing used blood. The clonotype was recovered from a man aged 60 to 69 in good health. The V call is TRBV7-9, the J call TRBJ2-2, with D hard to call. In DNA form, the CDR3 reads TGTGCCAGCACTGCGCGCAGGCTGGGGACCGGGGAGCTGTTTTTT. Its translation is CASTARRLGTGELFF.